The source of this T cell receptor beta chain is a study of T cells after yellow fever vaccination. This clonotype was seen many times. TCRdb reprocessed the 5' RACE reads with MiXCR, giving one entry per CDR3 protein. The sample yields 450,000 to 600,000 distinct CDR3 sequences, 17% seen once. Sequenced material: PBMCs, taken 5 days after the first yellow fever vaccination. The receptor's source is a man between 18 and 35 years old who received the YFV17D yellow fever vaccine.

The CDR3 region has the DNA TGCGCCAGCAGCAAGGAGTTCTTC. It yields the protein CASSKEFF. V usage is TRBV23-1 and J usage is TRBJ2-1, with D uncertain. TRBV23-1 carries the ORF label, with uncertain function. The V and J ends lost 6 bases and 14 bases respectively, with 5 bases between them. The CDR3 has 8 residues.